This T cell receptor beta chain originates from a study of molecular identifiers for immune sequencing clone quantification. Whole-study results and caveats: Jurkat TCR RNA that was spiked in from one cell was reportedly detectable among one million naive cells.

TCRdb passed the PCR reads through MiXCR, listing each CDR3 protein once. Found here are about 320,000 distinct CDR3 sequences, roughly 24% of them singletons; the top ten hold 0.65% to 0.75%. Trimming cost V 2 bases and J 7 bases, with 15 bases left between them. CDR1 MNHEY and CDR2 SMNVEV come from the germline V gene (reference sequence). The CDR3 spans 15 residues. On this clonotype: What it binds is unknown.

The gene calls are TRBV27 and TRBJ1-5, with D maybe TRBD1 (5 bases). The clonotype was recovered from a human donor in good health. Some libraries in this study had Jurkat cell RNA spiked in. The material sequenced was naive CD8+ T cells from blood, with Jurkat cell RNA spiked in. Subset described: FACS-sorted CD8+CD4-CCR7+CD45RA+ naive T cells. CDR3 in DNA: TGTGCCAGCAGTTTAGGGTGGGGGGTCCAACAGCCCCAGCATTTT. Its translation: CASSLGWGVQQPQHF.